The 27 T cell receptor beta chains given below trace back to one sample, sequenced in a study of siplizumab effects on memory and regulatory T cells (dated by TCRdb to the late 2010s). Receptor libraries were prepared by the immunoSEQ multiplex PCR assay. The table was pulled from immuneACCESS by TCRdb, which kept in-frame rearrangements only. Such tables lose some clones; where checked, under half of the loss comes from unresolved V genes, and the rest has no known cause. The sample contains roughly 93,000 clones, just under 95% of them found a single time. 1% to 1.5% of the sample is held by the ten biggest clonotypes. Sequenced material: non-Treg CD4+ T cells sorted from blood. Interpreted using the paper, the cell subset or site label stands for: FACS-sorted unstimulated CD4+ non-regulatory T cells. Source of these receptors: a human donor in good health.

The V and J genes are TRBV2 and TRBJ1-2; maybe TRBD1 (6 bases). The CDR3 extends over 13 amino acids. The germline V and J ends were trimmed by 10 bases and 0 bases, with 12 bases remaining between them. Per the germline V gene, CDR1 is SNHLY and CDR2 is FYNNEI. CDR3 loop: CATQGNANYGYTF. CDR3 nucleotides: TGTGCCACCCAGGGGAATGCTAACTATGGCTACACCTTC.

The genes are TRBV6-1 and TRBJ2-1, with TRBD1 as a possible D gene (6 bases). The CDR3 has 13 amino acids. Trimming took off 5 bases at V and 6 bases at J, with 11 bases between the two ends. Germline values: CDR1 MNHNS, CDR2 SASEGT. Here the CDR3 DNA reads TGTGCCAGCAGTAACGACAGGTTCAATGAGCAGTTCTTC. It encodes CASSNDRFNEQFF.

V usage is TRBV6-5 and J usage is TRBJ1-4; D not certain. Trimming took off 2 bases at V and 12 bases at J, with 16 bases between the two ends. The CDR3 runs 14 residues. Germline CDR1 is MNHEY and CDR2 is SVGAGI. The CDR3 bases are TGTGCCAGCAGTTACGATAGTAGAAGGGAAGAACTGTTTTTT. Translating gives CASSYDSRREELFF.

The chain employs TRBV4-2 and TRBJ2-1, with D tentatively TRBD2 (5 bases). V lost 1 base, J lost 3 bases, and 10 bases lay in between. The CDR3 contains 15 residues. CDR1 LGHNA and CDR2 YNFKEQ come from the germline V gene. DNA for the CDR3: TGTGCCAGCAGCCAAGGTAACGGGAACTACAATGAGCAGTTCTTC. It encodes CASSQGNGNYNEQFF.

DNA of the CDR3: TGCGCCAGCAGCTTCGGGACAGCCGAAGAGACCCAGTACTTC. Translated: CASSFGTAEETQYF. This chain uses TRBV5-1 with TRBJ2-5, with 7 bases lining up with TRBD1. The germline V gene has CDR1 SGHRS and CDR2 YFSETQ. This CDR3 comprises 14 residues. V gave up 2 bases and J gave up 3 bases; unmatched junction bases: 4.

This chain links TRBV19 with TRBJ2-2; D is perhaps TRBD2 (5 bases). Germline V CDR1 and CDR2: LNHDA, SQIVND (reference sequence). Trimming shortened V by 4 bases and J by 5 bases, and 14 bases separated the two germline ends. The CDR3 loop spans 15 amino acids. CDR3 sequence (DNA): TGTGCCAGTAGTAGCCATGAGGCGGGTACCGGGGAGCTGTTTTTT. As protein: CASSSHEAGTGELFF.

The chain employs TRBV7-2 and TRBJ1-5; D might be TRBD1 (5 bases). CDR3 length: 16 amino acids. V was clipped by 1 base and J by 1 base, with 11 bases between them. Germline CDR1 and CDR2: SGHTA and FQGNSA. In nucleotides, the CDR3 is TGTGCCAGCAGCTTAGAGGGCCGGGGGAGCAATCAGCCCCAGCATTTT. It codes for CASSLEGRGSNQPQHF. The variable domain in full, with the rest retrieved from reference TRBV7-2 and TRBJ1-5, is GAGVSQSPSNKVTEKGKDVELRCDPISGHTALYWYRQSLGQGLEFLIYFQGNSAPDKSGLPSDRFSAERTGGSVSTLTIQRTQQEDSAVYLCASSLEGRGSNQPQHFGDGTRLSIL.

The V call is TRBV7-9, the J call TRBJ1-5; 8 bases line up with TRBD1. The length of the CDR3 is 14 residues. With V trimmed by 9 bases and J by 1 base, 5 bases remained unmatched. In germline, CDR1 is SEHNR, CDR2 FQNEAQ (reference sequence). The CDR3 reads CARRTGGSNQPQHF. The CDR3 bases are TGTGCCAGACGAACAGGGGGGAGCAATCAGCCCCAGCATTTT.

The gene calls are TRBV29-1 and TRBJ1-1; no reliable D call. The CDR3 sequence is 10 residues long. V was pared by 7 bases and J by 8 bases, with 11 bases between. Germline V gene sequence: CDR1 SQVTM, CDR2 ANQGSEA. CDR3 sequence: CSGQTNEAFF. Written as DNA, the CDR3 is TGCAGCGGGCAAACAAACGAAGCTTTCTTT.

As to this clone: Within the sample, other DNA sequences also encode this same CDR3. This chain links TRBV7-9 with TRBJ1-1; maybe TRBD1 (5 bases). CDR1 SEHNR and CDR2 FQNEAQ come from the germline V gene (reference sequence). With 3 bases removed from V and 3 bases from J, the gap between germline ends came to 11 bases. This CDR3 spans 14 amino acids. The CDR3 DNA reads TGTGCCAGCAGCTTCGGGACGGCTGACACTGAAGCTTTCTTT. This gives the protein CASSFGTADTEAFF.

The chain uses TRBV5-1 and TRBJ2-5; D possibly corresponds to TRBD2 (5 bases). This CDR3 has 16 amino acids. Looked up from germline, CDR1 is SGHRS and CDR2 is YFSETQ. Trimming removed 0 bases at V and 4 bases at J, with 16 bases between. CDR3 in amino acids: CASSLATFRGLETQYF. The CDR3 DNA reads TGCGCCAGCAGCTTGGCCACATTTAGAGGGTTAGAGACCCAGTACTTC.

The V and J genes are TRBV27 and TRBJ2-7; TRBD2 matches at 9 bases. Germline assignment: CDR1 MNHEY and CDR2 SMNVEV (reference sequence). The trim removed 1 base at V and 4 bases at J, leaving 5 bases unmatched. The CDR3 is 15 amino acids. CDR3 sequence: CASSLFWTSVYEQYF. In nucleotides, the CDR3 is TGTGCCAGCAGTTTATTTTGGACTAGCGTTTACGAGCAGTACTTC.

This rearrangement joins TRBV6-5 to TRBJ2-3, with 12 positions matching TRBD2. Germline V gives CDR1 MNHEY, CDR2 SVGAGI. Trimming removed 6 bases from V and 9 bases from J; junction bases left unmatched: 4. The CDR3 totals 13 residues. The CDR3 loop is CASRGLAGTTQYF. The CDR3 nucleotides read TGTGCCAGCAGGGGACTAGCGGGTACCACGCAGTATTTT.

The V gene is TRBV29-1, the J gene TRBJ2-7, with a weak D call TRBD2 (6 bases). The V gene's germline CDR1 is SQVTM and CDR2 ANQGSEA. With 1 base removed from V and 4 bases from J, the gap between germline ends came to 11 bases. The CDR3 is made up of 13 amino acids. The CDR3 sequence: CSVEGGSGYEQYF. In DNA, the CDR3 is TGCAGCGTTGAAGGGGGGAGCGGGTACGAGCAGTACTTC.

The genes are TRBV10-3 and TRBJ1-1; D remains ambiguous. The CDR3 has 13 amino acids. Trimming left V 5 bases short and J 2 bases short, with 9 bases between. Germline values: CDR1 ENHRY, CDR2 SYGVKD. CDR3 DNA sequence: TGTGCCATCAGTAAGGTCGAAAACACTGAAGCTTTCTTT. Translated, it gives CAISKVENTEAFF.

This clone came up a few times. V and J are TRBV18 and TRBJ1-1; D is possibly TRBD1 (6 bases). V lost 3 bases and J lost 0, with 11 bases in between. This CDR3 comprises 15 residues. Germline lookup yields CDR1 KGHSH and CDR2 LQKENI. CDR3 amino acids: CASSPFGQLNTEAFF. CDR3 sequence (DNA): TGTGCCAGCTCACCGTTTGGACAGCTGAACACTGAAGCTTTCTTT.

V is TRBV19 and J is TRBJ1-5, with TRBD1 identical over 10 bases. CDR1 and CDR2 (germline): LNHDA, SQIVND (reference sequence). This CDR3 has 20 amino acids. The junction had 17 bases not matched to a gene; V was cut back by 6 bases and J by 0 bases. The CDR3 nucleotides are TGTGCCAGTAGCATAAAAGTGGGACAGGGGACACTGTATAGCAATCAGCCCCAGCATTTT. It is translated as CASSIKVGQGTLYSNQPQHF.

This chain uses TRBV2 with TRBJ2-6, with 9 nucleotides matching TRBD1. V was clipped by 6 bases and J by 0 bases; unmatched bases: 9. Germline V gene sequence: CDR1 SNHLY, CDR2 FYNNEI. This CDR3 contains 18 residues. CDR3 bases: TGTGCCAGCAGCTTTAGGGGGACAGGGACCTCTGGGGCCAACGTCCTGACTTTC. Translated, it gives CASSFRGTGTSGANVLTF.

V and J are TRBV15 and TRBJ2-2, with TRBD2 matching 8 bases. Trimming removed 0 bases from V and 6 bases from J; junction bases left unmatched: 9. Germline CDR1 and CDR2: LNHNV and YYDKDF (reference sequence). This CDR3 has 17 residues. In DNA, the CDR3 is TGTGCCACCAGCAGAGATCGTCTAGCGGGTCGACCCGGGGAGCTGTTTTTT. It encodes CATSRDRLAGRPGELFF. The whole variable domain, filled in from reference TRBV15 and TRBJ2-2, reads DAMVIQNPRYQVTQFGKPVTLSCSQTLNHNVMYWYQQKSSQAPKLLFHYYDKDFNNEADTPDNFQSRRPNTSFCFLDIRSPGLGDTAMYLCATSRDRLAGRPGELFFGEGSRLTVL.

The V gene is TRBV10-1, the J gene TRBJ2-5; 9 bases line up with TRBD1. V gave up 9 bases and J gave up 7 bases; unmatched junction bases: 9. Germline V gene sequence: CDR1 WNHNN, CDR2 SYGVQD (reference sequence). The CDR3 has 13 amino acids. CDR3 sequence (DNA): TGCGCCAGTTCACAGGGGGCCGGTAGGACCCAGTACTTC. It translates to CASSQGAGRTQYF.

The chain employs TRBV6-5 and TRBJ2-5; 7 nucleotides agree with TRBD1. With V trimmed by 2 bases and J by 5 bases, 11 bases remained unmatched. This CDR3 contains 16 residues. CDR1 and CDR2 from the germline V gene are MNHEY and SVGAGI. The DNA of the CDR3 is TGTGCCAGCAGTTACCCCTCCGACAGGGTAAGGGAGACCCAGTACTTC. As protein: CASSYPSDRVRETQYF.

CDR3 amino acids: CASSPRAGGSYEQYF. In nucleotides, the CDR3 is TGTGCCAGCTCACCACGTGCTGGCGGATCCTACGAGCAGTACTTC. This chain uses TRBV18 with TRBJ2-7, with D hard to call. Trimming cost V 1 base and J 1 base, with 11 bases left between them. The CDR3 has 15 amino acids. CDR1 KGHSH and CDR2 LQKENI come from the germline V gene. Full variable domain (outside the CDR3, taken from reference TRBV18 and TRBJ2-7): NAGVMQNPRHLVRRRGQEARLRCSPMKGHSHVYWYRQLPEEGLKFMVYLQKENIIDESGMPKERFSAEFPKEGPSILRIQQVVRGDSAAYFCASSPRAGGSYEQYFGPGTRLTVT.

The rearrangement links TRBV28 to TRBJ1-2; D might be TRBD1 (5 bases). Germline values: CDR1 MDHEN, CDR2 SYDVKM. V was cut by 1 base and J by 4 bases, with 19 bases left in between. The CDR3 length is 17 residues. The CDR3 DNA follows: TGTGCCAGCAGTTTATCCTTTTATATAGGGGCTAGCTATGGCTACACCTTC. This codes for CASSLSFYIGASYGYTF.

V and J are TRBV19 and TRBJ1-1; D perhaps matches TRBD1 (5 bases). The V end lost 1 base, the J end lost 5 bases, and 8 bases lay between the germline ends. The germline gives CDR1 LNHDA, CDR2 SQIVND (reference sequence). This CDR3 is 13 amino acids long. The CDR3 nucleotides are TGTGCCAGTAGTATAGTGGGGGGGACTGAAGCTTTCTTT. This codes for CASSIVGGTEAFF. Variable domain in full (rest from reference TRBV19 and TRBJ1-1): DGGITQSPKYLFRKEGQNVTLSCEQNLNHDAMYWYRQDPGQGLRLIYYSQIVNDFQKGDIAEGYSVSREKKESFPLTVTSAQKNPTAFYLCASSIVGGTEAFFGQGTRLTVV.

This clone is a singleton in its sample. V usage is TRBV7-7 and J usage is TRBJ2-3, with D uncertain. This CDR3 spans 13 amino acids. Germline CDR1 is SSHAT and CDR2 is FNYEAQ (reference sequence). V was trimmed by 1 base and J by 4 bases, leaving 6 bases between them. CDR3 region: CASSLVPADTQYF. The CDR3 DNA reads TGTGCCAGCAGCTTAGTTCCAGCAGATACGCAGTATTTT.

The DNA for the CDR3 is TGTGCCAGCAGACCCGGACAGGGGGGCATGTACTTC. As protein: CASRPGQGGMYF. This chain connects TRBV6-5 to TRBJ2-7, with 10 bases that match TRBD1. Germline V lookup: CDR1 MNHEY, CDR2 SVGAGI. There are 12 residues in the CDR3. V gave up 6 bases and J gave up 12 bases; unmatched junction bases: 8.

V is TRBV2 and J is TRBJ2-1; D is uncertain. V was pared by 6 bases and J by 5 bases, with 8 bases between. Germline V gives CDR1 SNHLY, CDR2 FYNNEI. This CDR3 spans 12 amino acids. The DNA of the CDR3 is TGTGCCAGCAGGAGGATCAACAATGAGCAGTTCTTC. It encodes CASRRINNEQFF. Full variable domain (remainder filled in from reference TRBV2 and TRBJ2-1): EPEVTQTPSHQVTQMGQEVILRCVPISNHLYFYWYRQILGQKVEFLVSFYNNEISEKSEIFDDQFSVERPDGSNFTLKIRSTKLEDSAMYFCASRRINNEQFFGPGTRLTVL.